The 29 T cell receptor beta chains reported below all come from one sample, sequenced in a study of T cells in localized non-small cell lung cancer (TCRdb year 2020). Receptor amplification or capture employed the immunoSEQ multiplex PCR assay. TCRdb obtained this table from immuneACCESS and retained in-frame rearrangements with V and J assigned. These tables miss some clones; where compared with another copy, unresolved V genes account for less than half of the shortfall, and the remainder is unexplained. Across this sample there are about 59,000 clones, with 91% seen only once. The biggest ten clones account for nearly 20% of the sample. The sequencing here drew on peripheral blood, taken before any cancer treatment. The origin of the receptors is a man aged 35 to 69 with stage I lung adenocarcinoma.

This chain joins TRBV29-1 and TRBJ2-7, with D perhaps assigned TRBD1 or TRBD2 (6 bases each). CDR3 length equals 17 residues. Germline V CDR1 and CDR2: SQVTM, ANQGSEA. V was cut by 3 bases and J by 1 base, with 22 bases left in between. CDR3 coding DNA: TGCAGCGTTGATGGGGGGCAGGCCCTAGTGGATTCCTACGAGCAGTACTTC. Translated: CSVDGGQALVDSYEQYF.

This clone has a single count. The V call is TRBV7-2, the J call TRBJ1-2; D gene unclear. Trimming cost V 6 bases and J 3 bases, with 17 bases left between them. This CDR3 spans 15 amino acids. Germline CDR1 is SGHTA and CDR2 is FQGNSA. Here the CDR3 reads CASRWLAFGHYGYTF. In nucleotides, the CDR3 is TGTGCCAGCAGATGGTTGGCCTTCGGGCACTATGGCTACACCTTC. Variable domain in full (rest from reference TRBV7-2 and TRBJ1-2): GAGVSQSPSNKVTEKGKDVELRCDPISGHTALYWYRQSLGQGLEFLIYFQGNSAPDKSGLPSDRFSAERTGGSVSTLTIQRTQQEDSAVYLCASRWLAFGHYGYTFGSGTRLTVV.

J is TRBJ1-2 and V is TRBV5-5, with D perhaps TRBD1 (5 bases). The CDR3 has 14 residues. CDR1 and CDR2 from the germline V gene are SGHKS and YYEKEE (reference sequence). Trimming cost V 4 bases and J 10 bases, with 20 bases left between them. CDR3 loop: CASSHGQGPVVYTF. In DNA form, the CDR3 reads TGTGCCAGCAGCCACGGGCAGGGTCCAGTCGTCTACACCTTC.

The rearrangement links TRBV2 to TRBJ2-6; D possibly corresponds to TRBD1 (5 bases). V gave up 4 bases and J gave up 3 bases, with 7 bases separating them. CDR1 and CDR2 (germline): SNHLY, FYNNEI. This CDR3 is built from 14 residues. CDR3 coding DNA: TGTGCCAGCAGTGGACAGTATGGGGCCAACGTCCTGACTTTC. Translation gives CASSGQYGANVLTF.

The chain has TRBV2 and TRBJ2-1, with D possibly TRBD2 on 6 matching bases. The germline CDR1 and CDR2 sequences are SNHLY and FYNNEI. The CDR3 has 15 amino acids. V was cut by 4 bases and J by 0 bases, with 10 bases left in between. The chain's CDR3 is CASSVRGSSYNEQFF. The DNA for the CDR3 is TGTGCCAGCAGTGTGCGGGGCAGCTCCTACAATGAGCAGTTCTTC. Using reference TRBV2 and TRBJ2-1 for the parts outside the CDR3, the full variable domain is EPEVTQTPSHQVTQMGQEVILRCVPISNHLYFYWYRQILGQKVEFLVSFYNNEISEKSEIFDDQFSVERPDGSNFTLKIRSTKLEDSAMYFCASSVRGSSYNEQFFGPGTRLTVL.

This chain uses TRBV28 with TRBJ2-7; D remains unclear. Germline V gene lookup returns CDR1 MDHEN and CDR2 SYDVKM. The V and J ends lost 3 bases and 5 bases respectively, with 8 bases between them. The length of the CDR3 is 12 residues. The CDR3 DNA follows: TGTGCCAGCAGTTTTATCGTTAACGAGCAGTACTTC. Translated: CASSFIVNEQYF. Using reference TRBV28 and TRBJ2-7 for the parts outside the CDR3, the full variable domain is DVKVTQSSRYLVKRTGEKVFLECVQDMDHENMFWYRQDPGLGLRLIYFSYDVKMKEKGDIPEGYSVSREKKERFSLILESASTNQTSMYLCASSFIVNEQYFGPGTRLTVT.

This clone was counted once. The chain links TRBV7-3 to TRBJ2-2; no firm D call. V was trimmed by 5 bases and J by 3 bases, leaving 13 bases between them. The CDR3 consists of 15 residues. Germline V lookup: CDR1 SGHTA, CDR2 FQGTGA. The CDR3 sequence: CASSPLGSDTGELFF. Here the CDR3 DNA reads TGTGCCAGCAGCCCTCTGGGCAGCGACACCGGGGAGCTGTTTTTT.

The chain couples TRBV6-5 to TRBJ2-7; D remains unclear. The CDR3 totals 13 residues. Trimming left V 5 bases short and J 0 bases short, with 8 bases between. Germline assignment: CDR1 MNHEY and CDR2 SVGAGI. The CDR3 reads CASSTPASYEQYF. CDR3 DNA: TGTGCCAGCAGTACACCTGCCTCCTACGAGCAGTACTTC.

The chain couples TRBV7-2 to TRBJ2-5; weak D call: TRBD2 (5 bases). The tail of the sequence fits TRBJ2-7 better, so the J call may be wrong. Germline V gene data show CDR1 as SGHTA and CDR2 as FQGNSA. The CDR3 sequence is 13 residues long. DNA for the CDR3: TGTGCCAGCAGCTTAGGAGGGTTCTACGAGCAGTACTTC. Encoded protein: CASSLGGFYEQYF.

The chain uses TRBV7-9 and TRBJ1-1; no clear D gene. V was pared by 3 bases and J by 4 bases, with 12 bases between. This CDR3 region has 14 residues. Germline lookup yields CDR1 SEHNR and CDR2 FQNEAQ (reference sequence). The CDR3 DNA follows: TGTGCCAGCAGCTTTAGCGGCAGTGGCACTGAAGCTTTCTTT. Protein: CASSFSGSGTEAFF.

This clone is medium-sized in the sample. The chain recombines TRBV6-5 with TRBJ2-7; the D gene is possibly TRBD2 (5 bases). The V gene lost 2 bases and the J gene lost 6 bases, with 17 bases spanning the gap. CDR1 MNHEY and CDR2 SVGAGI come from the germline V gene. The CDR3 is 15 residues long. The CDR3 loop reads CASSYKSGAPLEQYF. The CDR3 coding sequence is TGTGCCAGCAGTTACAAGAGCGGCGCCCCTCTCGAGCAGTACTTC.

V gene TRBV10-3 combines with J gene TRBJ2-7; 12 nucleotides align to TRBD1. The CDR3 length is 14 residues. The junction had 7 bases not matched to a gene; V was cut back by 6 bases and J by 7 bases. Germline V lookup: CDR1 ENHRY, CDR2 SYGVKD. The CDR3 here is CAISGDRGRLEQYF. The CDR3 coding sequence is TGTGCCATCAGCGGGGACAGGGGGCGTTTGGAGCAGTACTTC.

V is TRBV5-4 and J is TRBJ1-1, with 9 bases matching TRBD1. J was trimmed by 5 bases and V by 0 bases; bases with no gene match: 5. The CDR3 covers 15 residues. Germline V gene sequence: CDR1 SGHNT, CDR2 YYREEE (reference sequence). The CDR3 region is CASSLDNRGQTEAFF. The CDR3 DNA reads as TGTGCCAGCAGCTTGGACAACAGGGGGCAGACTGAAGCTTTCTTT.

The V gene is TRBV5-1, the J gene TRBJ1-4, with a weak D call TRBD1 (5 bases). Germline assignment: CDR1 SGHRS and CDR2 YFSETQ. CDR3 length equals 15 residues. The ends were cut back, 1 base at V and 4 bases at J, with 11 bases in the middle. This chain's CDR3 is CASSLLAGHNEKLFF. The CDR3 nucleotides read TGCGCCAGCAGCTTGTTGGCAGGGCATAATGAAAAACTGTTTTTT. Complete variable domain (other parts from reference TRBV5-1 and TRBJ1-4): KAGVTQTPRYLIKTRGQQVTLSCSPISGHRSVSWYQQTPGQGLQFLFEYFSETQRNKGNFPGRFSGRQFSNSRSEMNVSTLELGDSALYLCASSLLAGHNEKLFFGSGTQLSVL.

The V call is TRBV5-1, the J call TRBJ2-7, with 7 nucleotides matching TRBD2. Germline assignment: CDR1 SGHRS and CDR2 YFSETQ. The CDR3 is made up of 14 amino acids. The trim removed 4 bases at V and 3 bases at J, leaving 7 bases unmatched. The CDR3 DNA reads TGCGCCAGCAGCCAAGCTAGCGGCAACTACGAGCAGTACTTC. Translating gives CASSQASGNYEQYF.

The chain is built from TRBV7-3 and TRBJ2-5; D unclear. In germline, CDR1 is SGHTA, CDR2 FQGTGA. This CDR3 is 13 amino acids long. Trimming stripped 0 bases from V and 5 bases from J, with 7 bases between. CDR3 sequence: CASSLTSSETQYF. DNA of the CDR3: TGTGCCAGCAGCTTAACTAGCTCGGAGACCCAGTACTTC. Full variable domain (rest looked up from reference TRBV7-3 and TRBJ2-5): GAGVSQTPSNKVTEKGKYVELRCDPISGHTALYWYRQSLGQGPEFLIYFQGTGAADDSGLPNDRFFAVRPEGSVSTLKIQRTERGDSAVYLCASSLTSSETQYFGPGTRLLVL.

The chain carries TRBV19 and TRBJ2-1; D remains ambiguous. CDR1 and CDR2 from the germline V gene are LNHDA and SQIVND (reference sequence). This CDR3 has 15 residues. Trimming cost V 3 bases and J 0 bases, with 9 bases left between them. Here the CDR3 reads CASSIVASSYNEQFF. The CDR3 DNA sequence: TGTGCCAGTAGTATTGTGGCAAGCTCCTACAATGAGCAGTTCTTC.

The chain employs TRBV2 and TRBJ2-2, with 8 bases that match TRBD1. Germline CDR1 and CDR2: SNHLY and FYNNEI. V was clipped by 7 bases and J by 4 bases; unmatched bases: 5. The CDR3 totals 14 residues. CDR3 amino acids: CASIRDRSTGELFF. In nucleotides, the CDR3 is TGTGCCAGCATACGGGACAGGTCCACCGGGGAGCTGTTTTTT.

This clone was observed a single time. The chain employs TRBV9 and TRBJ2-2; 7 nucleotides align to TRBD2. J gave up 2 bases and V 4 bases, and 8 bases lay outside the gene matches. The CDR3 extends over 16 amino acids. CDR1 and CDR2 (germline): SGDLS, YYNGEE. The CDR3 protein is CASSIGGRGNTGELFF. The CDR3 bases are TGTGCCAGCAGCATAGGTGGGAGGGGAAACACCGGGGAGCTGTTTTTT. The variable domain in full, with the rest retrieved from reference TRBV9 and TRBJ2-2, is DSGVTQTPKHLITATGQRVTLRCSPRSGDLSVYWYQQSLDQGLQFLIQYYNGEERAKGNILERFSAQQFPDLHSELNLSSLELGDSALYFCASSIGGRGNTGELFFGEGSRLTVL.

The V and J genes are TRBV9 and TRBJ2-2, with unresolved D. The CDR3 covers 17 residues. Germline values: CDR1 SGDLS, CDR2 YYNGEE. Trimming cost V 0 bases and J 2 bases, with 14 bases left between them. CDR3 residues: CASSVGVSHPNTGELFF. In DNA form, the CDR3 reads TGTGCCAGCAGCGTAGGTGTGTCACACCCTAACACCGGGGAGCTGTTTTTT.

The chain links TRBV7-2 to TRBJ2-5, with D possibly matching TRBD1 (5 bases). Germline V CDR1 and CDR2: SGHTA, FQGNSA. The CDR3 runs to 15 residues. With 3 bases removed from V and 5 bases from J, the gap between germline ends came to 16 bases. CDR3 in DNA: TGTGCCAGCAGCTTTGACAGACCGGATTTTGAGACCCAGTACTTC. Translating gives CASSFDRPDFETQYF.

The chain joins TRBV13 to TRBJ2-7, with TRBD1 identical over 7 bases. CDR1 PRHDT and CDR2 FYEKMQ come from the germline V gene (reference sequence). J lost 1 base, V lost 5 bases, and 5 bases had no gene match. This CDR3 has 14 amino acids. The CDR3 DNA reads TGTGCCAGCAGCATCCGGGACAGTTCCTACGAGCAGTACTTC. Residues: CASSIRDSSYEQYF.

V is TRBV19 and J is TRBJ1-3; the D is unclear. The CDR3 is 16 residues long. V was clipped by 4 bases and J by 3 bases, with 16 bases between them. Per germline, CDR1 LNHDA and CDR2 SQIVND (reference sequence). The CDR3 is CASSKVAARGGNTIYF. The CDR3, as DNA: TGTGCCAGTAGTAAGGTAGCCGCCCGGGGTGGAAACACCATATATTTT. The whole variable domain, remainder taken from reference TRBV19 and TRBJ1-3, is DGGITQSPKYLFRKEGQNVTLSCEQNLNHDAMYWYRQDPGQGLRLIYYSQIVNDFQKGDIAEGYSVSREKKESFPLTVTSAQKNPTAFYLCASSKVAARGGNTIYFGEGSWLTVV.

The count of this clone is one. The rearrangement joins TRBV6-5 to TRBJ1-6; D possibly corresponds to TRBD1 (6 bases). Trimming cost V 2 bases and J 8 bases, with 16 bases left between them. CDR3 length: 16 residues. Per the germline V gene, CDR1 is MNHEY and CDR2 is SVGAGI. The CDR3 bases are TGTGCCAGCAGTTACCGCCTGGGGGGCGCGGATTCACCCCTCCACTTT. Protein: CASSYRLGGADSPLHF.

The rearrangement links TRBV30 to TRBJ2-5, with D possibly being TRBD1 or TRBD2 (5 bases each). The CDR3 extends over 14 amino acids. Germline V lookup: CDR1 GTSNPN, CDR2 SVGIG (reference sequence). Between the trimmed V and J ends, which lost 0 bases and 7 bases, there was a span of 15 bases. CDR3 residues: CAWSVFGGGGTQYF. The DNA of the CDR3 is TGTGCCTGGAGTGTATTCGGCGGTGGGGGGACCCAGTACTTC.

CDR3 region: CASSLDRGSGANVLTF. DNA for the CDR3: TGTGCCAGCAGCTTAGATCGGGGCTCTGGGGCCAACGTCCTGACTTTC. The V and J genes are TRBV11-2 and TRBJ2-6; D is perhaps TRBD2 (5 bases). Deletions cut 0 bases from V and 0 bases from J, with 6 bases between. The CDR3 length is 16 residues. Germline V CDR1 and CDR2: SGHAT, FQNNGV.

This chain uses TRBV11-2 with TRBJ2-2, with D possibly matching TRBD2 (6 bases). CDR3 length: 15 residues. Per germline, CDR1 SGHAT and CDR2 FQNNGV. Between the trimmed V and J ends, which lost 0 bases and 13 bases, there was a span of 18 bases. DNA of the CDR3: TGTGCCAGCAGCTTAGAGAGGGCAGCGGGCGGAGGGCTGTTTTTT. Translated, it gives CASSLERAAGGGLFF.

The chain is built from TRBV29-1 and TRBJ2-5, with 10 bases aligning to TRBD2. V was clipped by 6 bases and J by 3 bases; unmatched bases: 4. From germline, CDR1 is SQVTM and CDR2 ANQGSEA. This CDR3 has 13 amino acids. The chain's CDR3 is CSVGLAGEETQYF. CDR3 bases: TGCAGCGTGGGTCTAGCGGGAGAAGAGACCCAGTACTTC.

This chain uses TRBV19 with TRBJ2-7; D is perhaps TRBD2 (5 bases). V lost 3 bases and J lost 0, with 9 bases in between. Germline CDR1 reads LNHDA; CDR2 reads SQIVND (reference sequence). The CDR3 is 14 residues long. The CDR3 DNA reads as TGTGCCAGTAGTATGAGCGGCGCCTCCTACGAGCAGTACTTC. This translates into CASSMSGASYEQYF.